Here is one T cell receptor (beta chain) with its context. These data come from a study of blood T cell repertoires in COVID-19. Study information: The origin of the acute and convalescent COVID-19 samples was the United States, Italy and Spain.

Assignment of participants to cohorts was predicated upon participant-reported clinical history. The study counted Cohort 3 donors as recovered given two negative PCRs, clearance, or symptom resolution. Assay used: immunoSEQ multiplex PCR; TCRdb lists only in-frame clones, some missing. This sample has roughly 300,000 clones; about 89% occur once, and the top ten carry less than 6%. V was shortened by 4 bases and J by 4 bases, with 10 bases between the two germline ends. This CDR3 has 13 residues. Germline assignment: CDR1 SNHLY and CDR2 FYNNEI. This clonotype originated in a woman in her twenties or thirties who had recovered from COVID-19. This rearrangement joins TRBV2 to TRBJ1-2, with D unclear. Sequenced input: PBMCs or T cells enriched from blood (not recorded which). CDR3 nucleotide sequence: TGTGCCAGCAGTGCTTTATCTTCCTATGGCTACACCTTC. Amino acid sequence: CASSALSSYGYTF.